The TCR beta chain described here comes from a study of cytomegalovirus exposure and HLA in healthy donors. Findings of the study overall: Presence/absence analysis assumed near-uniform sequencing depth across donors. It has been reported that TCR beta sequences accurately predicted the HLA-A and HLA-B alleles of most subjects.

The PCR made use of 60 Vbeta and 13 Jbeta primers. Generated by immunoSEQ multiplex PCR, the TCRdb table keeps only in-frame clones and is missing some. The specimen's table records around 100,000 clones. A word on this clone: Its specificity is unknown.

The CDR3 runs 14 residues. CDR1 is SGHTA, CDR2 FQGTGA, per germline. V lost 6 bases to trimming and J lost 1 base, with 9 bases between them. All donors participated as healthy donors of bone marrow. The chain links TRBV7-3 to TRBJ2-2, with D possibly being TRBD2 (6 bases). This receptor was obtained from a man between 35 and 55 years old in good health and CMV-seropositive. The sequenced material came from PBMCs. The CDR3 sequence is CASRQTRNTGELFF. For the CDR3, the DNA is TGTGCCAGCAGACAGACTAGGAACACCGGGGAGCTGTTTTTT.